The source of this TCR beta chain is a study of T-cell memory formation after mild COVID-19. TCRdb re-called the 5' RACE reads through MiXCR, storing one row per CDR3 protein. The sample yields about 140,000 distinct CDR3 sequences, more than 13% seen once. The CDR3 contains 11 residues. V was pared by 6 bases and J by 8 bases, with 10 bases between. The receptor's source is an adult woman who had mild COVID-19 (a few samples of this study predate the infection). Cell type and time point are not known. V usage is TRBV12-3 or TRBV12-4 and J usage is TRBJ1-2; D ambiguous. Sequencing used PBMCs or a T cell subset sorted from them (not recorded which). CDR3 DNA: TGTGCCAGCAGGCACGGTGCGGGCTACACCTTC. This gives the protein CASRHGAGYTF.